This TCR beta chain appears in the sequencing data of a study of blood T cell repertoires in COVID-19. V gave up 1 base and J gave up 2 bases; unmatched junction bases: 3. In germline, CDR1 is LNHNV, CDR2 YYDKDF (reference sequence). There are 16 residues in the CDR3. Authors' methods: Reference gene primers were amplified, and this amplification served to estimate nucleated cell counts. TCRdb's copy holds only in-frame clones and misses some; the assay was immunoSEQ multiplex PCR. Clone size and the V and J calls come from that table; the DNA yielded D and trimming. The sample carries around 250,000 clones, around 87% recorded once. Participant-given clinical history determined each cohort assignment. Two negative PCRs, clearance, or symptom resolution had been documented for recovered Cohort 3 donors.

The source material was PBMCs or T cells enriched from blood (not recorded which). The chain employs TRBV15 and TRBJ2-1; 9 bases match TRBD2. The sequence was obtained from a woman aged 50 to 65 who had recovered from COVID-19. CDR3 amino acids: CATSRGVAGAYNEQFF. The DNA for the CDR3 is TGTGCCACCAGCAGAGGCGTAGCGGGAGCCTACAATGAGCAGTTCTTC.